Shown below are 4 T cell receptor beta chains from a single sample sequenced in a study of T cell changes during pregnancy in multiple sclerosis (dated by TCRdb to between 2018 and 2020). The receptor library was made with the immunoSEQ multiplex PCR assay. TCRdb limited this immuneACCESS table to in-frame rearrangements with V and J called. A share of clones is missing; checked studies link under half to unresolved V genes, and the rest is unexplained. This sample is represented by tens of thousands of clones; around nine tenths of them were singletons. The ten largest make up roughly 6.9% of the sample. The sequencing used CD8+ T cells from peripheral blood mononuclear cells, collected in the first trimester of pregnancy. All receptors derive from a female donor with multiple sclerosis, enrolled in a pregnancy study.

This clone was seen more than once but under ten times. The gene calls are TRBV4-3 and TRBJ2-3; a weak D match, TRBD2 (5 bases). Between the trimmed V and J ends, which lost 4 bases and 4 bases, there was a span of 18 bases. Germline V gene data show CDR1 as LGHNA and CDR2 as YSLEER. This CDR3 has 16 residues. The CDR3 region has the DNA TGCGCCAGCAGCCCCATGGAAGGGAGTGGGGCAGATACGCAGTATTTT. Its protein is CASSPMEGSGADTQYF.

V usage is TRBV6-5 and J usage is TRBJ2-2, with 7 bases identical to TRBD2. CDR1 is MNHEY and CDR2 is SVGAGI in the germline V gene. The CDR3 totals 16 residues. The ends lost 4 bases at V and 2 bases at J; junction bases unmatched: 7. In nucleotides, the CDR3 is TGTGCCAGCAGTTTCTCAGCGGGGAAAAACACCGGGGAGCTGTTTTTT. It encodes CASSFSAGKNTGELFF.

This rearrangement joins TRBV5-8 to TRBJ2-1, with D uncertain. Germline CDR1 SGHTS, CDR2 YDEGEE. The CDR3 is 14 amino acids. With 4 bases removed from V and 0 bases from J, the gap between germline ends came to 8 bases. The CDR3 protein is CASSPTSSYNEQFF. In nucleotides, the CDR3 is TGTGCCAGCAGCCCCACCAGCTCCTACAATGAGCAGTTCTTC.

The V and J genes are TRBV4-1 and TRBJ2-1; 7 positions agree with TRBD2. J lost 3 bases, V lost 0 bases, and 5 bases had no gene match. Germline CDR1 is MGHRA and CDR2 is YSYEKL. This CDR3 has 16 residues. The CDR3 protein is CASSQDPPSGYNEQFF. CDR3 coding DNA: TGCGCCAGCAGCCAAGATCCTCCTAGCGGCTACAATGAGCAGTTCTTC.